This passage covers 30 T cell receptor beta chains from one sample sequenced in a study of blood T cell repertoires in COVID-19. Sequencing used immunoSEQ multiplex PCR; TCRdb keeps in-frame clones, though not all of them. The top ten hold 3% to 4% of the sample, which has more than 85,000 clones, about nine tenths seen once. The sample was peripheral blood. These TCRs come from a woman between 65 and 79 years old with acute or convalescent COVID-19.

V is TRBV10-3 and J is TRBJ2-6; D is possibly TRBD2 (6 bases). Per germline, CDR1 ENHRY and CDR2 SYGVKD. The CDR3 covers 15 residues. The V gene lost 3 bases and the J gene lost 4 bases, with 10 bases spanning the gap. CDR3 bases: TGTGCCATCAGTGATAAGGGGAGGGGGGCCAACGTCCTGACTTTC. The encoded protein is CAISDKGRGANVLTF.

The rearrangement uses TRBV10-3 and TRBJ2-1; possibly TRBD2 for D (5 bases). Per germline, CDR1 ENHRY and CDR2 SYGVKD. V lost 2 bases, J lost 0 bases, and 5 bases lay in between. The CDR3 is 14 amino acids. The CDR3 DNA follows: TGTGCCATCAGTGAGACTAGCTCCTACAATGAGCAGTTCTTC. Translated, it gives CAISETSSYNEQFF.

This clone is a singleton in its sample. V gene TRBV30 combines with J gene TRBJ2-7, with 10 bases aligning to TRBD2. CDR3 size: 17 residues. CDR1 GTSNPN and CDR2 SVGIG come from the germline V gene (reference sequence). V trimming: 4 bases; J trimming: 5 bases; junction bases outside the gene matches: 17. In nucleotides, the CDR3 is TGTGCCTGGACCGGGAGGGGGGGGCTAGCGGGAGTTCACGAGCAGTACTTC. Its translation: CAWTGRGGLAGVHEQYF.

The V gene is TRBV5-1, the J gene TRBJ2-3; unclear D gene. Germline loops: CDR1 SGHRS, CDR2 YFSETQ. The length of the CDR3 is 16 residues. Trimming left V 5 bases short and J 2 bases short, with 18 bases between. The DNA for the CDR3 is TGCGCCAGCAGTTTAGGAGACCCAATACCCACAGATACGCAGTATTTT. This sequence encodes CASSLGDPIPTDTQYF.

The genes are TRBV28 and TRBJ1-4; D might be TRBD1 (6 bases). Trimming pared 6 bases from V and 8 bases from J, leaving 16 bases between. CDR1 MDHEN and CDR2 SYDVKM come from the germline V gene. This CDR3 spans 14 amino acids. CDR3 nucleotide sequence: TGTGCCAGCAGGACGACAGGCGTAGAGGAAAAACTGTTTTTT. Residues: CASRTTGVEEKLFF. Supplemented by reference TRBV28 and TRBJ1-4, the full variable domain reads DVKVTQSSRYLVKRTGEKVFLECVQDMDHENMFWYRQDPGLGLRLIYFSYDVKMKEKGDIPEGYSVSREKKERFSLILESASTNQTSMYLCASRTTGVEEKLFFGSGTQLSVL.

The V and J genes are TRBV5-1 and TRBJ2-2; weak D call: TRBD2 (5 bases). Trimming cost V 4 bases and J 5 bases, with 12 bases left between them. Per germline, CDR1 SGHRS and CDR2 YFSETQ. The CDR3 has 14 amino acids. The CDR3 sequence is CASSPGLYTGELFF. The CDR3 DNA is TGCGCCAGCAGCCCCGGACTTTATACCGGGGAGCTGTTTTTT.

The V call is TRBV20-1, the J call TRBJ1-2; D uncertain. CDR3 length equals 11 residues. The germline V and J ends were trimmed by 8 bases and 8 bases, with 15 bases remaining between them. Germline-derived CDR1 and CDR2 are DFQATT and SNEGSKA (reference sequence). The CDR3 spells CSRGGLGGYTF. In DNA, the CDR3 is TGCAGTAGAGGAGGGTTAGGAGGCTACACCTTC.

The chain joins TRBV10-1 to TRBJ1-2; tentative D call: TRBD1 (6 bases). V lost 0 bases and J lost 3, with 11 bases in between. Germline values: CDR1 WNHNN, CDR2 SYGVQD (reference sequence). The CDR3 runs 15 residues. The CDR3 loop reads CASSESPPGDYGYTF. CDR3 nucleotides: TGCGCCAGCAGTGAGTCTCCCCCAGGGGACTATGGCTACACCTTC.

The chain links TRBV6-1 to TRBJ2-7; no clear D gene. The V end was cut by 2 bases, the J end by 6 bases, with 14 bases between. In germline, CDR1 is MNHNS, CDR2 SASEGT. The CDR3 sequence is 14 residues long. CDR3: CASSEFGEFPEQYV. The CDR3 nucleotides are TGTGCCAGCAGTGAATTTGGAGAGTTCCCCGAGCAGTACGTC.

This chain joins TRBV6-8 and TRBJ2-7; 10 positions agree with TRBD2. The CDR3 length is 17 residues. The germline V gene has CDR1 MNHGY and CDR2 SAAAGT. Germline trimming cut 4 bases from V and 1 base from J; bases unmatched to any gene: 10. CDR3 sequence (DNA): TGTGCCAGCAGTTCACGGAGACTAGCGGGTCGTTCCTACGAGCAGTACTTC. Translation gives CASSSRRLAGRSYEQYF.

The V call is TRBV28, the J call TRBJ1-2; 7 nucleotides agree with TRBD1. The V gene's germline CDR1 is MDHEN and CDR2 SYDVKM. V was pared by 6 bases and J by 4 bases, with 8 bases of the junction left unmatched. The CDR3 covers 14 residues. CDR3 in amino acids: CASSSGGVSYGYTF. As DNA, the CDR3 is TGTGCCAGCAGCTCAGGGGGTGTAAGCTATGGCTACACCTTC.

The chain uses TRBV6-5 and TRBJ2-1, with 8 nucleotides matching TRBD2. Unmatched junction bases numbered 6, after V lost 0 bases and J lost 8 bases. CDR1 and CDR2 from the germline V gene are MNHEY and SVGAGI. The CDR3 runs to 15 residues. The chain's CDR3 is CASSYSTLAGDEQFF. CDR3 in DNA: TGTGCCAGCAGTTACTCGACTCTAGCGGGCGATGAGCAGTTCTTC.

In DNA form, the CDR3 reads TGTGCCAGCAGTGACACAGGGAATCAGCCCCAGCATTTT. This translates into CASSDTGNQPQHF. J is TRBJ1-5 and V is TRBV6-4; D is possibly TRBD1 (6 bases). The V end lost 2 bases, the J end lost 4 bases, and 6 bases lay between the germline ends. The germline V gene has CDR1 MRHNA and CDR2 SNTAGT. This CDR3 contains 13 residues.

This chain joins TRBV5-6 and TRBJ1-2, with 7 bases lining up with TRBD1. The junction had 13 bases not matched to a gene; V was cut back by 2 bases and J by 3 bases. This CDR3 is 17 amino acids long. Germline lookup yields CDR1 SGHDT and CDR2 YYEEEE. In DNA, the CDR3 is TGTGCCAGCAGCTTTAAGGGGACAGTAAGGGGGTACTATGGCTACACCTTC. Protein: CASSFKGTVRGYYGYTF.

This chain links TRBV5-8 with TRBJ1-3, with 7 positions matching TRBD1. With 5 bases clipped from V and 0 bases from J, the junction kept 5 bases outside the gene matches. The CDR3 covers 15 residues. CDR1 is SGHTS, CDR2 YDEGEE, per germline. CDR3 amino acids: CASRNRGFSGNTIYF. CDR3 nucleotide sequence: TGTGCCAGCAGAAACAGGGGCTTCTCTGGAAACACCATATATTTT.

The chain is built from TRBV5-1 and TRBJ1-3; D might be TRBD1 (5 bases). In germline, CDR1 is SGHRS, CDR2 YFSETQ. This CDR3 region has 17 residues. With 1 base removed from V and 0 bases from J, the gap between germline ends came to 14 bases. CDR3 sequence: CASSLTPDGHSGNTIYF. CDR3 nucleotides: TGCGCCAGCAGCTTGACCCCCGACGGACACTCTGGAAACACCATATATTTT.

The DNA of the CDR3 is TGTGCCAGCAGTTCCCGCCTTACAGGTACCTACGAGCAGTACTTC. It is translated as CASSSRLTGTYEQYF. J is TRBJ2-7 and V is TRBV6-6, with D maybe TRBD1 (5 bases). CDR1 and CDR2 (germline): MNHNY, SVGAGI (reference sequence). V was cut by 4 bases and J by 2 bases, with 15 bases left in between. The CDR3 is 15 residues long.

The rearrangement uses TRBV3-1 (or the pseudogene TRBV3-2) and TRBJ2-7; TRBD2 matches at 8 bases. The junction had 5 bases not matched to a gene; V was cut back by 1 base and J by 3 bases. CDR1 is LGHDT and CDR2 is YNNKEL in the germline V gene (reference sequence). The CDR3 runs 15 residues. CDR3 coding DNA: TGTGCCAGCAGCCAAGCAGCGGGGGTGTTCTACGAGCAGTACTTC. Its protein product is CASSQAAGVFYEQYF.

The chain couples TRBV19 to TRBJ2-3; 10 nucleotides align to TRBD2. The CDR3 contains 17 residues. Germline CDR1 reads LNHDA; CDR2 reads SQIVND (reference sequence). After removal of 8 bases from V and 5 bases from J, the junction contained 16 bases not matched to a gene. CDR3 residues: CASEYPLAGGNLDTQYF. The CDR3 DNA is TGTGCCAGTGAATACCCGTTAGCGGGGGGTAATCTAGATACGCAGTATTTT.

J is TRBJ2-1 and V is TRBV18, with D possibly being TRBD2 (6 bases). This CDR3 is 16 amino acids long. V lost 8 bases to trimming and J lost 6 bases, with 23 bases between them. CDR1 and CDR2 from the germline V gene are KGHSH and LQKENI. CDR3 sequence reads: CASATTGAGIGNEQFF. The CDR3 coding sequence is TGTGCCAGCGCTACCACCGGGGCGGGAATCGGCAATGAGCAGTTCTTC.

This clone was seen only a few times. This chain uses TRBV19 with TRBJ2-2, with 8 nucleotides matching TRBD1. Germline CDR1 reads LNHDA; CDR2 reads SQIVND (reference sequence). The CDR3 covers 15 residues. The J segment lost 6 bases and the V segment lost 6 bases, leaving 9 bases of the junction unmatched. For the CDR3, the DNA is TGTGCCAGTAGGCCGGGACAGGTTCTTGCCGGGGAGCTGTTTTTT. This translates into CASRPGQVLAGELFF. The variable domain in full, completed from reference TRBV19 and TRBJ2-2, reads DGGITQSPKYLFRKEGQNVTLSCEQNLNHDAMYWYRQDPGQGLRLIYYSQIVNDFQKGDIAEGYSVSREKKESFPLTVTSAQKNPTAFYLCASRPGQVLAGELFFGEGSRLTVL.

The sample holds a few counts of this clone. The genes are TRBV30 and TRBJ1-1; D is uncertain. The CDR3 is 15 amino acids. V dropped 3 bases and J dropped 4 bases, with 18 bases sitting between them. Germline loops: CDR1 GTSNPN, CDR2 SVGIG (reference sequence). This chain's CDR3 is CAWSREIPGGTEAFF. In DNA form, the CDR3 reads TGTGCCTGGAGCCGGGAAATTCCGGGCGGCACTGAAGCTTTCTTT.

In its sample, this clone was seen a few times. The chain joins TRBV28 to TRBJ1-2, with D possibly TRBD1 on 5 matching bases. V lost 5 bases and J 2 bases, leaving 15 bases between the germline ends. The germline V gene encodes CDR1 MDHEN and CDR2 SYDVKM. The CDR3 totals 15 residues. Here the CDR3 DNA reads TGTGCCAGCAGTACTTTCGGGGGATCCAACTATGGCTACACCTTC. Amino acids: CASSTFGGSNYGYTF.

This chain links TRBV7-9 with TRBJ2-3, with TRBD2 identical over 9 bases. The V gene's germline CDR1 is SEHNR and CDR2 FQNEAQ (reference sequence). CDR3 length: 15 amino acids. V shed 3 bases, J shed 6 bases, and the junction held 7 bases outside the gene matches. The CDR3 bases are TGTGCCAGCAGCTTTTCGAGACTAGCGGCCGATACGCAGTATTTT. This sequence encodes CASSFSRLAADTQYF. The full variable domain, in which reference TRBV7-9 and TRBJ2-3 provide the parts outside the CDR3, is DTGVSQNPRHKITKRGQNVTFRCDPISEHNRLYWYRQTLGQGPEFLTYFQNEAQLEKSRLLSDRFSAERPKGSFSTLEIQRTEQGDSAMYLCASSFSRLAADTQYFGPGTRLTVL.

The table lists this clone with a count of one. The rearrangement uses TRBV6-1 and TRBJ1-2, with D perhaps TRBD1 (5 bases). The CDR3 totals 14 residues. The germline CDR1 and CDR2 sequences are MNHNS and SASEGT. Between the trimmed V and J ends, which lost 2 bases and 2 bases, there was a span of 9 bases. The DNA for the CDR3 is TGTGCCAGCAGTGAAAGTCGGGGGAACTATGGCTACACCTTC. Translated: CASSESRGNYGYTF.

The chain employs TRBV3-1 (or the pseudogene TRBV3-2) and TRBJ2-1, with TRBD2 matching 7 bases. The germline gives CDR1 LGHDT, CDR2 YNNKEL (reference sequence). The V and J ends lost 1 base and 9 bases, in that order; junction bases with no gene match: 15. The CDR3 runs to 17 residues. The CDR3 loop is CASSQVDLVAGVAEQFF. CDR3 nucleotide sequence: TGTGCCAGCAGCCAAGTGGACCTTGTCGCGGGAGTTGCTGAGCAGTTCTTC.

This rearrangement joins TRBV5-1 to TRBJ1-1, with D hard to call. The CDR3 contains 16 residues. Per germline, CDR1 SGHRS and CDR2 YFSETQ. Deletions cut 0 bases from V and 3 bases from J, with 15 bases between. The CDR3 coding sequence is TGCGCCAGCAGCTTGGTCCTCAGTTATTCATACACTGAAGCTTTCTTT. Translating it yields CASSLVLSYSYTEAFF.

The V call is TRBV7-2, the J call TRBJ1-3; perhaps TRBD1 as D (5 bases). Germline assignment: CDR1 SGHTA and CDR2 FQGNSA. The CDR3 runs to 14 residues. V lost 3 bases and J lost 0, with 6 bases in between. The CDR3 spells CASSFTGSGNTIYF. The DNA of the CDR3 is TGTGCCAGCAGCTTTACAGGCTCTGGAAACACCATATATTTT.

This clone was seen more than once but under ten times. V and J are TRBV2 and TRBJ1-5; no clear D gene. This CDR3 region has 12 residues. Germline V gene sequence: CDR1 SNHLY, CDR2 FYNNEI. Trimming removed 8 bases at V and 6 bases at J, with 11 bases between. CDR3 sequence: CASASISQPQHF. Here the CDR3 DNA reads TGTGCCAGCGCCAGTATCTCTCAGCCCCAGCATTTT.

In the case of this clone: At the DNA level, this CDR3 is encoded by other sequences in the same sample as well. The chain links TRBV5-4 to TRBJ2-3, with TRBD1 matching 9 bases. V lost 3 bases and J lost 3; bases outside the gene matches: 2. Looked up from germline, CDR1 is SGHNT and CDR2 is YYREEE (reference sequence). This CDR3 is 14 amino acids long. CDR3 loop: CASSSDRGTDTQYF. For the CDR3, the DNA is TGTGCCAGCAGCTCGGACAGGGGTACAGATACGCAGTATTTT.